This record concerns one T cell receptor beta chain sequence. Antigen: not known. The source of the sample is a study of Tregs in tolerant kidney transplant recipients. Clones were read by immunoSEQ multiplex PCR, and TCRdb kept only the in-frame ones, dropping some. Of tens of thousands of clones in the sample, around 84% were seen once. Trimming removed 5 bases from V and 1 base from J, with 14 bases in between. The CDR3 extends over 15 amino acids. The germline V gene has CDR1 SEHNR and CDR2 FQNEAQ (reference sequence). General study results and limits: Few patients were studied, so findings need validation in larger groups. Biological reproducibility was not directly addressed, but technical replication error appeared minimal. Tregs expanded with activated donor B cells seemed most donor-specific.

CD4+CD25+CD127- Tregs, CD4+CD25- non-Tregs, CD4 and CD8 cells were sorted. This TCR derives from a human donor in good health. Sequences were obtained from CD4+ T cells from blood. The J gene is TRBJ1-1, the V gene TRBV7-9; TRBD1 is a possible D gene (6 bases). The CDR3 region has the DNA TGTGCCAGCAGCGGTGGGGGGCTGGGGAACACTGAAGCTTTCTTT. This translates into CASSGGGLGNTEAFF. The full variable domain, rest sourced from reference TRBV7-9 and TRBJ1-1, is DTGVSQNPRHKITKRGQNVTFRCDPISEHNRLYWYRQTLGQGPEFLTYFQNEAQLEKSRLLSDRFSAERPKGSFSTLEIQRTEQGDSAMYLCASSGGGLGNTEAFFGQGTRLTVV.